The rows below give T cell receptor beta chains drawn from one sample of a study of cytomegalovirus exposure and HLA in healthy donors. Sequencing used immunoSEQ multiplex PCR; TCRdb keeps in-frame clones, though not all of them. The data show 200,000 to 250,000 clones, approximately 80% seen once. Sequencing used PBMCs. The receptor set was obtained from an older woman in good health and CMV-seropositive. Each CDR3 is given with its conserved first and last residue. D genes are given only for firm matches. Some rows have no size entry. The others give once, few or many, or a class for an expanded clone.

d_call j_call v_call clone_size cdr3_length cdr3_aa cdr3_nt
- TRBJ2-1 TRBV9 - 14 CASSVGAGPNEQFF TGTGCCAGCAGCGTAGGGGCGGGACCTAATGAGCAGTTCTTC
TRBD2 TRBJ2-2 TRBV5-6 - 17 CASSSVGLAPNTGELFF TGTGCCAGCAGCTCCGTAGGACTAGCGCCGAACACCGGGGAGCTGTTTTTT
- TRBJ1-1 TRBV6-1 - 14 CASSERTPPSGAFF TGTGCCAGCAGTGAAAGGACTCCTCCGAGTGGAGCTTTCTTT
- TRBJ1-3 TRBV7-6 - 19 CASSLASGRPNLSGNTIYF TGTGCCAGCAGCTTAGCGAGCGGAAGGCCCAACCTCTCTGGAAACACCATATATTTT
- TRBJ1-5 TRBV12-5 - 13 CASGFGGNQPQHF TGTGCTAGTGGTTTTGGAGGGAATCAGCCCCAGCATTTT
- TRBJ2-7 TRBV11-2 - 12 CASTLAGYEQYF TGTGCCAGCACCCTAGCAGGTTACGAGCAGTACTTC
TRBD2 TRBJ2-1 TRBV6-5 - 15 CASRQLAGAYNEQFF TGTGCCAGCAGGCAACTAGCGGGAGCCTACAATGAGCAGTTCTTC
- TRBJ1-2 TRBV6-1 - 12 CASSDAGWGYTF TGTGCCAGCAGTGATGCCGGGTGGGGCTACACCTTC
- TRBJ2-1 TRBV7-3 - 13 CASSRVPGNEQFF TGTGCCAGCAGCCGAGTACCAGGGAATGAGCAGTTCTTC
- TRBJ1-2 TRBV9 - 13 CASSVGADYGYTF TGTGCCAGCAGCGTAGGGGCAGACTATGGCTACACCTTC
- TRBJ2-4 TRBV5-4 - 15 CASSPSPWDKNIQYF TGTGCCAGCAGCCCTAGCCCCTGGGACAAAAACATTCAGTACTTC
TRBD2 TRBJ2-7 TRBV25-1 - 15 CASMSTSGSLYEQYF TGTGCCAGCATGTCTACTAGCGGGAGTCTTTACGAGCAGTACTTC
- TRBJ1-2 TRBV5-1 - 14 CASSLDPGRDGYTF TGCGCCAGCAGCTTGGATCCGGGGAGGGATGGCTACACCTTC
TRBD2 TRBJ2-3 TRBV19 once 15 CASRSTSGRTDTQYF TGTGCCAGTAGGTCGACTAGCGGGAGAACAGATACGCAGTATTTT
TRBD2 TRBJ2-1 TRBV5-1 - 15 CASTPGRARRDEQFF TGCGCCAGTACCCCTGGGAGGGCGAGGAGGGATGAGCAGTTCTTC
TRBD1 TRBJ2-1 TRBV19 - 16 CASRTTGASSYNEQFF TGTGCCAGTAGAACGACAGGGGCTAGCTCCTACAATGAGCAGTTCTTC
TRBD1 TRBJ2-1 TRBV5-1 - 16 CASSLSTGHSYNEQFF TGCGCCAGCAGCTTGTCGACAGGGCATTCCTACAATGAGCAGTTCTTC
TRBD2 TRBJ2-1 TRBV5-5 - 20 CASSLAGTSGSLGRISEQFF TGTGCCAGCAGCTTGGCCGGGACTAGCGGGAGCTTGGGGAGGATTAGTGAGCAGTTCTTC
- TRBJ1-4 TRBV27 - 13 CASTPLQGEKLFF TGTGCCAGCACCCCACTGCAGGGTGAAAAACTGTTTTTT
TRBD2 TRBJ2-1 TRBV2 - 14 CASSDGLADNEQFF TGTGCCAGCAGTGACGGACTAGCCGACAATGAGCAGTTCTTC
TRBD2 TRBJ2-2 TRBV7-2 - 16 CASSFGLAGVSGELFF TGTGCCAGCAGCTTTGGACTAGCGGGAGTTTCTGGGGAGCTGTTTTTT
TRBD1 TRBJ1-2 TRBV6-4 - 12 CAGDRGKYGYTF TGTGCTGGCGACAGGGGGAAGTATGGCTACACCTTC
- TRBJ2-7 TRBV18 - 14 CASSPPTAPYEQYF TGTGCCAGCTCACCACCTACAGCCCCCTACGAGCAGTACTTC
TRBD2 TRBJ2-5 TRBV28 - 15 CASSFVAGASETQYF TGTGCCAGCAGTTTTGTAGCGGGAGCTTCGGAGACCCAGTACTTC
- TRBJ1-1 TRBV5-1 - 14 CASSHGSGYTEAFF TGCGCCAGCAGCCACGGGTCGGGGTACACTGAAGCTTTCTTT
- TRBJ1-1 TRBV7-9 - 14 CASSLLQGNTEAFF TGTGCCAGCAGCTTACTCCAGGGGAACACTGAAGCTTTCTTT
- TRBJ2-7 TRBV27 - 15 CASSSKVLRVGEQYF TGTGCCAGCAGTTCCAAAGTCCTGCGGGTGGGCGAGCAGTACTTC
- TRBJ1-1 TRBV4-1 - 13 CASSQTRGGEAFF TGCGCCAGCAGCCAAACTCGGGGAGGTGAAGCTTTCTTT
TRBD2 TRBJ2-2 TRBV9 once 15 CASSVSSGATGELFF TGTGCCAGCAGCGTGAGTAGCGGGGCCACCGGGGAGCTGTTTTTT
TRBD1 TRBJ1-2 TRBV5-1 - 13 CASSSDRGYGYTF TGCGCCAGCAGCTCGGACAGGGGCTATGGCTACACCTTC
TRBD2 TRBJ2-7 TRBV7-9 - 16 CASSQVSSGTSYEQYF TGTGCCAGCAGCCAAGTTTCTAGCGGGACATCCTACGAGCAGTACTTC
- TRBJ1-2 TRBV7-9 - 13 CSSSSDSSGGYTF TGTTCCAGCAGCTCCGATAGCTCGGGAGGCTACACCTTC
- TRBJ1-5 TRBV18 - 14 CASSQGHSNQPQHF TGTGCCAGCTCACAGGGACATAGCAATCAGCCCCAGCATTTT
TRBD1 TRBJ2-7 TRBV5-1 - 14 CASSLGDRAYEQYF TGCGCCAGCAGCTTGGGGGACAGGGCCTACGAGCAGTACTTC
- TRBJ2-2 TRBV28 few 15 CASSSKLRGTGELFF TGTGCCAGCAGTTCAAAGTTAAGGGGCACCGGGGAGCTGTTTTTT
TRBD2 TRBJ2-1 TRBV13 - 16 CASSAPGTSLYNEQFF TGTGCCAGCAGCGCACCCGGGACTAGCTTGTACAATGAGCAGTTCTTC
- TRBJ2-1 TRBV21-1 - 17 CASSKAGLAPPNPEQFF TGTGCCAGCAGCAAAGCCGGGCTAGCGCCCCCGAATCCTGAGCAGTTCTTC
- TRBJ2-7 TRBV29-1 - 11 CSASRGREQYF TGCAGCGCCAGCAGGGGTCGAGAGCAGTACTTC
- TRBJ2-2 TRBV4-1 - 15 CASSQALQGTGELFF TGCGCCAGCAGCCAAGCCCTACAGGGAACCGGGGAGCTGTTTTTT
- TRBJ1-6 TRBV2 - 13 CASATVRRPALHF TGTGCCAGCGCGACAGTCAGGCGCCCGGCCCTCCACTTT
TRBD2 TRBJ2-7 TRBV27 - 12 CASGLAGYEQYF TGTGCCAGTGGACTAGCGGGGTACGAGCAGTACTTC
TRBD2 TRBJ2-1 TRBV5-6 - 18 CASSLAGIGLAGDNEQFF TGTGCCAGCAGCTTGGCTGGGATTGGACTAGCGGGAGACAATGAGCAGTTCTTC
- TRBJ1-5 TRBV5-6 - 16 CASSLGGGTGNQPQHF TGTGCCAGCAGCTTGGGAGGAGGGACGGGCAATCAGCCCCAGCATTTT
- TRBJ2-7 TRBV2 - 12 CASKIQGHEQYF TGTGCCAGCAAGATACAGGGCCACGAGCAGTACTTC
- TRBJ1-1 TRBV7-9 few 13 CASSLRGNTEAFF TGTGCCAGCAGCTTAAGGGGGAACACTGAAGCTTTCTTT
- TRBJ2-1 TRBV5-1 - 16 CASSLEPSVGSNEQFF TGCGCCAGCAGCTTGGAGCCTAGCGTTGGGTCCAATGAGCAGTTCTTC
TRBD1 TRBJ2-5 TRBV9 - 15 CASSVGQGARETQYF TGTGCCAGCAGCGTAGGCCAGGGGGCTAGGGAGACCCAGTACTTC
- TRBJ2-3 TRBV7-3 - 16 CASSKGVGTSTDTQYF TGTGCCAGCAGCAAAGGGGTGGGGACTAGCACAGATACGCAGTATTTT
- TRBJ2-5 TRBV11-2 - 12 CASSLQQETQYF TGTGCCAGCAGCTTACAGCAAGAGACCCAGTACTTC
- TRBJ1-1 TRBV29-1 - 11 CSVDMNTEAFF TGCAGCGTGGACATGAACACTGAAGCTTTCTTT
- TRBJ2-1 TRBV19 once 11 CASSFSNEQFF TGTGCCAGTAGTTTCAGTAATGAGCAGTTCTTC
- TRBJ1-5 TRBV4-1 - 16 CASSQDLGARLQPQHF TGCGCCAGCAGCCAAGATCTAGGGGCCCGGTTGCAGCCCCAGCATTTT
TRBD2 TRBJ2-2 TRBV6-1 - 15 CASSEVSGASGELFF TGTGCCAGCAGCGAGGTCAGCGGGGCCTCTGGGGAGCTGTTTTTT
- TRBJ1-1 TRBV5-8 few 17 CASNDYSWGGTNTEAFF TGTGCCAGCAACGACTATTCGTGGGGGGGCACGAACACTGAAGCTTTCTTT
TRBD2 TRBJ2-7 TRBV5-4 - 17 CASSNKIGTSGGYEQYF TGTGCCAGCAGCAATAAAATAGGGACTAGCGGAGGCTACGAGCAGTACTTC
TRBD2 TRBJ2-1 TRBV5-1 - 15 CASREADSSYNEQFF TGCGCCAGCCGGGAGGCAGACAGCTCCTACAATGAGCAGTTCTTC
- TRBJ2-3 TRBV7-3 - 12 CASSFSGNTQYF TGTGCCAGCAGCTTTAGCGGAAATACGCAGTATTTT
- TRBJ2-5 TRBV6-1 - 13 CASRLVYRETQYF TGTGCCAGCAGACTAGTATATAGAGAGACCCAGTACTTC
- TRBJ2-7 TRBV6-6 - 16 CASRSSTLAPVYEQYF TGTGCCAGCAGGAGCTCAACGCTAGCGCCCGTCTACGAGCAGTACTTC